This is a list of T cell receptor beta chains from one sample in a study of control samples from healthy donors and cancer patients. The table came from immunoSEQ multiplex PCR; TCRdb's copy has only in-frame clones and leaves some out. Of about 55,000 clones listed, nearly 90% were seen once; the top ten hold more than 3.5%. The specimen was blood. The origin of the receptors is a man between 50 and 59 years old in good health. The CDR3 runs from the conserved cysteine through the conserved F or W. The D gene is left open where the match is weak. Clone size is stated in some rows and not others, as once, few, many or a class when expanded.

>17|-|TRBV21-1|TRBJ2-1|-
TGTGCCAGCAGCAAAGCGCTTTGGGAGCGGGGGAGGGATGAGCAGTTCTTC
CASSKALWERGRDEQFF
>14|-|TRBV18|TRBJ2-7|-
TGTGCCAGCTCACCGAACAGGATCACCTACGAGCAGTACTTC
CASSPNRITYEQYF
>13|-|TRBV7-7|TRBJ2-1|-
TGTGCTAGCAGCGTAGCGGCTTACAATGAGCAGTTCTTC
CASSVAAYNEQFF
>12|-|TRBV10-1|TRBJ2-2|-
TGCGCCAGCAGAGCCGAGGCCGGGGAGCTGTTTTTT
CASRAEAGELFF
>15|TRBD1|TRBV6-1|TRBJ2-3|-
TGTGCCAGCAGTGAATGGGGACAGGGCACAGATACGCAGTATTTT
CASSEWGQGTDTQYF
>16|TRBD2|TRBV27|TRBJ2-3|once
TGTGCCAGCAGTTTGATCAGGCGGGAGACAACAGATACGCAGTATTTT
CASSLIRRETTDTQYF
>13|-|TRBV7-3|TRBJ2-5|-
TGTGCCAGCAGCCGAACGGGAGAAGAGACCCAGTACTTC
CASSRTGEETQYF
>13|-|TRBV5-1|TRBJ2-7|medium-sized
TGCGCCAGCAGCTTGAAGGGACCTGGCGAGCAGTACTTC
CASSLKGPGEQYF
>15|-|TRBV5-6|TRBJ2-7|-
TGTGCCAGCAGCTTGCCGGGAGACATGGGCGGCGAGCAGTACTTC
CASSLPGDMGGEQYF
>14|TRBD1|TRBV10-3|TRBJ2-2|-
TGTGCCATCAGCGGTACAGGGGGCACCGGGGAGCTGTTTTTT
CAISGTGGTGELFF
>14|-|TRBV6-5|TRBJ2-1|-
TGTGCCAGCAGTTACCCTGGGGGGAACAATGAGCAGTTCTTC
CASSYPGGNNEQFF
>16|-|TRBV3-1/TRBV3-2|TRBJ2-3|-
TGTGCCAGCAGCTCCGGTGGCGGGACTAGCACAGATACGCAGTATTTT
CASSSGGGTSTDTQYF
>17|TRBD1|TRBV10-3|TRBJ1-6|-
TGTGCCATCAGTGACCCCGACAGGGGATCCTATAATTCACCCCTCCACTTT
CAISDPDRGSYNSPLHF
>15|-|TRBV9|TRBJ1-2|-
TGTGCCAGCAGCGTAGCTCCGGAGGGGAGAGGCGGCTACACCTTC
CASSVAPEGRGGYTF
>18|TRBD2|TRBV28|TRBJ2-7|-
TGTGCCAGCAGTCCAGCCGGGACTAGCGGGAGGATCTCCTACGAGCAGTACTTC
CASSPAGTSGRISYEQYF
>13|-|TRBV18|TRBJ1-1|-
TGTGCCAGCTCGCAGGGAGAGAACACTGAAGCTTTCTTT
CASSQGENTEAFF
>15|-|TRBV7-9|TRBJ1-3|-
TGTGCCAGCAGCACCCAGGGGTTAAATGGAAACACCATATATTTT
CASSTQGLNGNTIYF
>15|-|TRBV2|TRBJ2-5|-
TGTGCCAGCAGAGGGTGGGGCTCGGCACAAGAGACCCAGTACTTC
CASRGWGSAQETQYF
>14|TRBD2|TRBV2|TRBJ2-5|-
TGTGCCAGCAGGGCGGGAGCGGGGCAAGAGACCCAGTACTTC
CASRAGAGQETQYF
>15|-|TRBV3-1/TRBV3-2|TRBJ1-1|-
TGTGCCAGCAGCCCCCGGTTAGCCCTGGGCACTGAAGCTTTCTTT
CASSPRLALGTEAFF
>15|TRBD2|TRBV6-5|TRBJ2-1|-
TGTGCCAGCAGTATAGCGGGAGGATTCTACAATGAGCAGTTCTTC
CASSIAGGFYNEQFF
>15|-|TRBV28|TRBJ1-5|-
TGTGCCAGCAGTTCGACTGGCATTGGTGGGCAGCCCCAGCATTTT
CASSSTGIGGQPQHF
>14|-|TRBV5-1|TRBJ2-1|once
TGCGCCAGCAGCTTGGCCGAGGTCCACAATGAGCAGTTCTTC
CASSLAEVHNEQFF
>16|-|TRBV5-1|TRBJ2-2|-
TGCGCCAGCAGCTTGACTACCGTCCTTAACACCGGGGAGCTGTTTTTT
CASSLTTVLNTGELFF
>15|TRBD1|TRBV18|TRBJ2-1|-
TGTGCCAGCTCACCACGGACAGGACCTGGGAATGAGCAGTTCTTC
CASSPRTGPGNEQFF
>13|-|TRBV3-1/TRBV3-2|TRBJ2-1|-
TGTGCCAGCAGCCCCGGAGTCGTGACTGAGCAGTTCTTC
CASSPGVVTEQFF
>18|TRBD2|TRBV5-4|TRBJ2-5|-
TGTGCCAGCAGCCCACCACCGGGACTAGGCTGGAGAGGGGAGACCCAGTACTTC
CASSPPPGLGWRGETQYF
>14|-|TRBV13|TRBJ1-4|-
TGTGCCAGCAGACCACAGGCCGAGGAAGAAAAACTGTTTTTT
CASRPQAEEEKLFF
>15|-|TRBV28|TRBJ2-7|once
TGTGCCAGCAGGTCGGACGTCTTTTTCTCCTACGAGCAGTACTTC
CASRSDVFFSYEQYF
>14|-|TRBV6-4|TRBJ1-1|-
TGTGCCAGCAGTCTCGAACCGGGGGTTACTGAAGCTTTCTTT
CASSLEPGVTEAFF
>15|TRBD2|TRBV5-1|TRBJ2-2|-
TGCGCCAGCAGATGGACTAGCGGGAGCTCCGGGGAGCTGTTTTTT
CASRWTSGSSGELFF
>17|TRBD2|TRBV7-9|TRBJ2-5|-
TGTGCCAGCAGCTTACTCTCCGACGGGAGGGCCGGGGAGACCCAGTACTTC
CASSLLSDGRAGETQYF
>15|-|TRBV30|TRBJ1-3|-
TGTGCCTGGACTCCCGACGAGTACTCTGGAAACACCATATATTTT
CAWTPDEYSGNTIYF
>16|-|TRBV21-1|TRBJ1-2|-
TGTGCCAGTTTCCTTAAGCGGACAGGGGGAACCTATGGCTACACCTTC
CASFLKRTGGTYGYTF
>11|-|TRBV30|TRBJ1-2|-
TGTGCCTGGACGGACAGACGGGTCTACACCTTC
CAWTDRRVYTF
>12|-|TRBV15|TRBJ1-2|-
TGTGCCACCAGCCACCCAGGGTATGGCTACACCTTC
CATSHPGYGYTF
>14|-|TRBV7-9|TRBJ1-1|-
TGTGCCAGCAGCTTAGTTGCAGGGGACACTGAAGCTTTCTTT
CASSLVAGDTEAFF
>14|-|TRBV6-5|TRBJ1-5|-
TGTGCCAGCAGTTACAGGGCGAGCAATCAGCCCCAGCATTTT
CASSYRASNQPQHF
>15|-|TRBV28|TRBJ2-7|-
TGTGCCAGCAGTACCCACCGGGGCAGTCCCTACGAGCAGTACTTC
CASSTHRGSPYEQYF
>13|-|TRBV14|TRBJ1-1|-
TGTGCCAGCAGCCAAGAAATACTGACTGAAGCTTTCTTT
CASSQEILTEAFF
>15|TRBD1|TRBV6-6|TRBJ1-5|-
TGTGCCAGCAGTTCCGCCGGACAGGGAGAGCGTCCCCAGCATTTT
CASSSAGQGERPQHF
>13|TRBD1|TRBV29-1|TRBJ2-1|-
TGCAGCGTTCGAAGGCAGGGGGCGACTGAGCAGTTCTTC
CSVRRQGATEQFF
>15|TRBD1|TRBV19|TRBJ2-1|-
TGTGCCAGTAGTAGCGGACAGGTCACCTACAATGAGCAGTTCTTC
CASSSGQVTYNEQFF
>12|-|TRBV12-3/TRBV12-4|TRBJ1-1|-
TGTGCCAGCCGTGGGGTGAACACTGAAGCTTTCTTT
CASRGVNTEAFF
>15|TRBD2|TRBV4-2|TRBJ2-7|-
TGTGCCAGCAGCCAAGACCTAGCGGGAGGTGACGAGCAGTACTTC
CASSQDLAGGDEQYF
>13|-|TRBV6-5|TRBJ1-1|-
TGTGCCAGCAGTAGGGCAGTGAACACTGAAGCTTTCTTT
CASSRAVNTEAFF
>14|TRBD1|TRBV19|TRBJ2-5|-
TGTGCCACCACCTACAGGGGAGATCAAGAGACCCAGTACTTC
CATTYRGDQETQYF
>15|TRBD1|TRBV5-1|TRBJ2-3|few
TGCGCCAGCAGGCCCCGGCCAGGGGGTGGCGATACGCAGTATTTT
CASRPRPGGGDTQYF
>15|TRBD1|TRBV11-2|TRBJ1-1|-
TGTGCCAGCAGCTGGAGTTCAGGGGGCGGCACTGAAGCTTTCTTT
CASSWSSGGGTEAFF
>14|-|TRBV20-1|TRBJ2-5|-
TGCAGTGCTAGTTCTACATCGCGTGGGGAGACCCAGTACTTC
CSASSTSRGETQYF
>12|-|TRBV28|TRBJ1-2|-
TGTGCCAGCACCCTCCAAGGATATGGCTACACCTTC
CASTLQGYGYTF
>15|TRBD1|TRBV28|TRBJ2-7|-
TGTGCCAGCAGTTCCACCGGGACAGGAGACTACGAGCAGTACTTC
CASSSTGTGDYEQYF
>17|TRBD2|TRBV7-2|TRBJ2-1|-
TGTGCCAGCAGCCCTAACCTACTAGCGGCCAGACACAATGAGCAGTTCTTC
CASSPNLLAARHNEQFF
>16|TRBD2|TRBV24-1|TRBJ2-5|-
TGTGCCACCAGTGATTTGGGCGGGAGTGTGGGGGAAACCCAGTACTTC
CATSDLGGSVGETQYF
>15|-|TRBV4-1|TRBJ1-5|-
TGCGCCAGCAGCCAAGAGAGCAGGGGAAATCAGCCCCAGCATTTT
CASSQESRGNQPQHF
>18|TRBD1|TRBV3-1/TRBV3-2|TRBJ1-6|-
TGTGCCAGCAGCCAAGGTCACAGCTGGACAGGGAGATATTCACCCCTCCACTTT
CASSQGHSWTGRYSPLHF